Listed here are 27 T cell receptor beta chains from one sample, sequenced in a study of T-cell reconstitution after alpha-beta-depleted transplantation in children. Whole-study results and caveats: Counts and diversity of T cells one year after transplant came mostly from newly produced T cells.

Their target antigens are unknown. The authors prepared the TCRbeta library with unique molecular identifiers. MiXCR was run by TCRdb on the PCR reads, yielding one entry per CDR3 protein. The sample includes about 300,000 distinct CDR3 sequences, over 7.5% seen only once; the top ten take 9.1%. Sample: peripheral blood, taken 360 days after TCRalphabeta/CD19-depleted stem cell transplant. These receptors all come from a female patient between 2 and 15 years old who had a stem cell transplant for Fanconi anemia, so the T cells may come from the graft donor.

This clonotype was counted a few times. The chain links TRBV7-7 to TRBJ1-5, with D hard to call. CDR3 size: 13 residues. V was trimmed by 0 bases and J by 5 bases, leaving 5 bases between them. Germline V gene lookup returns CDR1 SSHAT and CDR2 FNYEAQ (reference sequence). The CDR3 DNA is TGTGCCAGCAGCTTAGCGCTTGATCAGCCCCAGCATTTT. Translating it yields CASSLALDQPQHF.

This clonotype has ten or more counts. J is TRBJ1-1 and V is TRBV21-1. TRBV21-1 is marked as a pseudogene. CDR3 size: 14 residues. The CDR3 region is CASSKDRLYTEAFF. The CDR3 DNA reads TGTGCCAGCAGCAAAGACAGACTATACACTGAAGCTTTCTTT.

The chain has TRBV6-1 and TRBJ1-1, with 7 bases that match TRBD1. This CDR3 spans 17 amino acids. Germline assignment: CDR1 MNHNS and CDR2 SASEGT. The ends lost 7 bases at V and 4 bases at J; junction bases unmatched: 18. In DNA form, the CDR3 reads TGTGCCAGCATGGGCAGGACAACAGGGGTTCGGCGCACTGAAGCTTTCTTT. Translating gives CASMGRTTGVRRTEAFF.

Remarks on this clonotype: With a much larger clone just one base away, this may be a read error. The V call is TRBV13, the J call TRBJ2-7; D possibly corresponds to TRBD2 (5 bases). CDR3 length: 13 residues. Trimming left V 2 bases short and J 6 bases short, with 11 bases between. Per germline, CDR1 PRHDT and CDR2 FYEKMQ (reference sequence). The DNA of the CDR3 is TGTGCCAGCAGCTTATCAGGACTGACCGAGCAGTACTTC. Protein product: CASSLSGLTEQYF.

The chain couples TRBV5-1 to TRBJ2-1; D perhaps matches TRBD1 (7 bases). This CDR3 is 16 amino acids long. Deletions cut 3 bases from V and 1 base from J, with 14 bases between. Germline values: CDR1 SGHRS, CDR2 YFSETQ. The CDR3 bases are TGCGCCAGCAGCTCCCAGGGGGGCATTTCCTACAATGAGCAGTTCTTC. Its translation is CASSSQGGISYNEQFF.

This clonotype was detected once. This rearrangement joins TRBV2 to TRBJ1-1; D is possibly TRBD1 (5 bases). Per germline, CDR1 SNHLY and CDR2 FYNNEI. The CDR3 totals 15 residues. The CDR3 region is CVVSRRDVANTEAFF. The CDR3 DNA reads as TGTGTCGTATCCCGACGGGACGTGGCGAACACTGAAGCTTTCTTT.

This rearrangement joins TRBV20-1 to TRBJ2-1, with 7 nucleotides matching TRBD2. Trimming at V came to 4 bases and at J to 2 bases, leaving 14 bases not matched to a gene. The CDR3 spans 17 residues. Germline V gives CDR1 DFQATT, CDR2 SNEGSKA (reference sequence). The DNA of the CDR3 is TGCAGTGCTAAGAGCGGGGCGGGGGTAATTGCCTACAATGAGCAGTTCTTC. Its protein is CSAKSGAGVIAYNEQFF.

This clonotype was detected a few times. V gene TRBV5-1 combines with J gene TRBJ1-1; weak D call: TRBD1 (6 bases). This CDR3 region has 16 residues. V shed 0 bases and J shed 0 bases, with 12 bases lying between them. The germline gives CDR1 SGHRS, CDR2 YFSETQ. CDR3 in DNA: TGCGCCAGCAGCTTGGGGAGGGGGAGCATGAACACTGAAGCTTTCTTT. It is translated as CASSLGRGSMNTEAFF.

This clonotype was recorded a few times. The V call is TRBV5-1, the J call TRBJ2-7; possibly TRBD2 for D (5 bases). V was trimmed by 1 base and J by 0 bases, leaving 11 bases between them. The CDR3 covers 15 residues. Per germline, CDR1 SGHRS and CDR2 YFSETQ. This chain's CDR3 is CASSLQGLPSYEQYF. The CDR3 bases are TGCGCCAGCAGCTTGCAAGGACTGCCCTCCTACGAGCAGTACTTC.

The chain carries TRBV15 and TRBJ1-6; no clear D. V was pared by 0 bases and J by 11 bases, with 14 bases between. The length of the CDR3 is 15 residues. CDR1 and CDR2 from the germline V gene are LNHNV and YYDKDF (reference sequence). Here the CDR3 reads CATSRDLGFYPPLHF. The DNA for the CDR3 is TGTGCCACCAGCAGAGATTTGGGATTCTACCCACCCCTCCACTTT.

The sample holds many counts of this clonotype. The chain links TRBV3-1 to TRBJ1-1, with D hard to call. The V gene's germline CDR1 is LGHDT and CDR2 YNNKEL (reference sequence). The CDR3 consists of 11 residues. Trimming took 3 bases from V and 11 from J, leaving 10 bases between them. The CDR3 nucleotides are TGTGCCAGCAGCCACGGTGCCGGGGCTTTCTTT. Translated, it gives CASSHGAGAFF.

Only a few counts were recorded for this clonotype. The chain is built from TRBV6-4 and TRBJ2-1; TRBD2 aligns across 7 bases. Per germline, CDR1 MRHNA and CDR2 SNTAGT. The CDR3 is made up of 18 amino acids. Trimming removed 2 bases from V and 2 bases from J; junction bases left unmatched: 12. The CDR3 DNA reads as TGTGCCAGCAGTGACATAATATCGGCTAGCGGAGCCTACAATGAGCAGTTCTTC. Its protein product is CASSDIISASGAYNEQFF.

The rearrangement joins TRBV9 to TRBJ2-4; TRBD2 matches at 10 bases. This CDR3 contains 15 residues. Looked up from germline, CDR1 is SGDLS and CDR2 is YYNGEE. The junction had 3 bases not matched to a gene; V was cut back by 3 bases and J by 3 bases. CDR3 nucleotide sequence: TGTGCCAGCAGCGCTAGCGGGAGCGGCAAAAACATTCAGTACTTC. It encodes CASSASGSGKNIQYF.

This clonotype appeared many times. The chain combines TRBV7-8 with TRBJ1-2; D is perhaps TRBD1 (6 bases). V lost 3 bases to trimming and J lost 5 bases, with 10 bases between them. The CDR3 totals 13 residues. Germline CDR1 SGHVS, CDR2 FQNEAQ. The chain's CDR3 is CASSFYRGYGYTF. CDR3 sequence (DNA): TGTGCCAGCAGCTTTTATAGGGGGTATGGCTACACCTTC.

This clonotype appeared many times. The chain carries TRBV3-1 and TRBJ2-7, with TRBD1 identical over 9 bases. The CDR3 sequence is 15 residues long. Germline V gene lookup returns CDR1 LGHDT and CDR2 YNNKEL (reference sequence). With V trimmed by 4 bases and J by 4 bases, 8 bases remained unmatched. The CDR3 protein is CASSLGQGYGYEQYF. CDR3 nucleotide sequence: TGTGCCAGCAGCCTAGGACAGGGGTACGGATACGAGCAGTACTTC.

In this sample, this clonotype turned up many times. The rearrangement uses TRBV12-3 or TRBV12-4 and TRBJ1-1, with a weak D call TRBD1 (5 bases). With 7 bases removed from V and 4 bases from J, the gap between germline ends came to 16 bases. This CDR3 is 14 amino acids long. CDR3 nucleotide sequence: TGTGCCAGCACCTCAAGGTGGGGACTCACTGAAGCTTTCTTT. Its translation: CASTSRWGLTEAFF.

This clonotype was observed a handful of times. The chain couples TRBV5-5 to TRBJ1-4; D is perhaps TRBD1 (5 bases). This CDR3 comprises 14 residues. Germline assignment: CDR1 SGHKS and CDR2 YYEKEE (reference sequence). Trimming left V 4 bases short and J 5 bases short, with 12 bases between. CDR3 amino acids: CASSPGTKNEKLFF. Written as DNA, the CDR3 is TGTGCCAGCAGCCCCGGGACCAAAAATGAAAAACTGTTTTTT. Filled out from reference TRBV5-5 and TRBJ1-4, the complete variable domain reads DAGVTQSPTHLIKTRGQQVTLRCSPISGHKSVSWYQQVLGQGPQFIFQYYEKEERGRGNFPDRFSARQFPNYSSELNVNALLLGDSALYLCASSPGTKNEKLFFGSGTQLSVL.

This clonotype turned up a few times. The V gene is TRBV11-2, the J gene TRBJ2-4; D is unresolved. CDR1 is SGHAT and CDR2 is FQNNGV in the germline V gene. This CDR3 is 12 amino acids long. The V and J ends lost 1 base and 12 bases respectively, with 10 bases between them. This CDR3 reads CASSLAGLTQYF. CDR3 DNA: TGTGCCAGCAGCTTAGCCGGCCTCACTCAGTACTTC.

As regards this clonotype: An end of the junction does not agree with germline; a read error may underlie this. J is TRBJ2-3 and V is TRBV28, with D unclear. Germline CDR1 is MDHEN and CDR2 is SYDVKM. This CDR3 spans 13 amino acids. The CDR3 here is CGSSANPYNTQYF. The CDR3 DNA reads as TGTGGCAGCTCGGCCAACCCTTATAATACGCAGTATTTT.

This clonotype has a handful of counts. The V call is TRBV7-3, the J call TRBJ1-1, with TRBD1 matching over 9 bases. After removal of 2 bases from V and 0 bases from J, the junction contained 16 bases not matched to a gene. The CDR3 contains 20 residues. From germline, CDR1 is SGHTA and CDR2 FQGTGA. This chain's CDR3 is CASSLWGQRTGARMNTEAFF. The CDR3 DNA sequence: TGTGCCAGCAGCTTATGGGGCCAGCGGACAGGGGCTCGGATGAACACTGAAGCTTTCTTT.

This clonotype was recorded many times. This chain joins TRBV20-1 and TRBJ2-3, with D possibly matching TRBD2 (6 bases). V lost 3 bases and J lost 4, with 8 bases in between. CDR1 is DFQATT, CDR2 SNEGSKA, per germline (reference sequence). There are 12 residues in the CDR3. The CDR3 region is CSASSGADTQYF. CDR3 in DNA: TGCAGTGCTAGCTCGGGGGCAGATACGCAGTATTTT.

This clonotype was seen repeatedly, ten times or more. This chain uses TRBV3-1 with TRBJ2-1; D might be TRBD1 or TRBD2, each matching 5 bases. The CDR3 runs 14 residues. Germline loops: CDR1 LGHDT, CDR2 YNNKEL (reference sequence). Trimming cost V 4 bases and J 5 bases, with 12 bases left between them. The CDR3 nucleotides read TGTGCCAGCAGCCTCGGGGCCAGAAACAATGAGCAGTTCTTC. Its protein is CASSLGARNNEQFF.

This clonotype was seen ten or more times. The chain uses TRBV11-3 and TRBJ2-2; perhaps TRBD2 as D (5 bases). V was cut by 4 bases and J by 2 bases, with 11 bases left in between. The length of the CDR3 is 15 residues. Germline V lookup: CDR1 SGHNT, CDR2 YENEEA. CDR3 loop: CASSSGLLNTGELFF. As DNA, the CDR3 is TGTGCCAGCAGCTCAGGACTCCTTAACACCGGGGAGCTGTTTTTT.

This clonotype was observed many times. The chain combines TRBV12-3 or TRBV12-4 with TRBJ2-1; 13 bases align to TRBD2. The CDR3 runs to 19 residues. The V segment lost 0 bases and the J segment 7 bases; nucleotides outside the gene matches: 12. CDR3 loop: CASSLALGTSGTPDNEQFF. The CDR3 coding sequence is TGTGCCAGCAGTTTAGCGCTGGGGACTAGCGGGACTCCTGATAATGAGCAGTTCTTC.

This clonotype was observed many times. The J gene is TRBJ1-6, the V gene TRBV29-1; perhaps TRBD1 as D (6 bases). CDR1 and CDR2 from the germline V gene are SQVTM and ANQGSEA. V lost 6 bases to trimming and J lost 5 bases, with 14 bases between them. The CDR3 covers 14 residues. The CDR3 sequence is CSVGTGSNNSPLHF. The CDR3 bases are TGCAGCGTCGGAACAGGGAGTAATAATTCACCCCTCCACTTT.

This clonotype was recorded at least ten times. This chain joins TRBV6-2 or TRBV6-3 and TRBJ2-2, with a tentative D call TRBD2 (5 bases). The CDR3 runs to 17 residues. CDR1 is MNHEY and CDR2 is SVGEGT in the germline V gene. The V end lost 6 bases, the J end lost 2 bases, and 19 bases lay between the germline ends. In nucleotides, the CDR3 is TGTGCCAGCAGCGCCGCAGAGCAGCGGAGAAACACCGGGGAGCTGTTTTTT. It yields the protein CASSAAEQRRNTGELFF.

The chain has TRBV15 and TRBJ2-7; TRBD2 matches 7 bases. CDR1 is LNHNV, CDR2 YYDKDF, per germline (reference sequence). The trim removed 1 base at V and 1 base at J, leaving 7 bases unmatched. This CDR3 has 16 amino acids. CDR3 coding DNA: TGTGCCACCAGCAGAGTCTACGGGAGGCAATCCTACGAGCAGTACTTC. Translation gives CATSRVYGRQSYEQYF.